The T cell receptor (beta chain) described here comes from a study of blood T cells in healthy people across ages. The table lists this clonotype with many counts. The authors ran a second PCR of 7 to 11 cycles using a sample-barcoded 5' primer and a J-beta primer mix. MiXCR was run by TCRdb on the 5' RACE reads, yielding one entry per CDR3 protein. Among some 1.8 million distinct CDR3 sequences listed, 39% were seen once. Sequenced input: blood. The TCR sequence derives from a human donor in good health.

DNA for the CDR3: TGTGCCAGCACTCAAACTAGCCCGACTAGCACAGATACGCAGTATTTT. Protein: CASTQTSPTSTDTQYF. This chain joins TRBV7-8 and TRBJ2-3; tentative D call: TRBD2 (6 bases). The V gene lost 7 bases and the J gene lost 0 bases, with 17 bases spanning the gap. This CDR3 is built from 16 residues. Germline CDR1 is SGHVS and CDR2 is FQNEAQ.